This TCR beta chain was found in a study of cytomegalovirus exposure and HLA in healthy donors. The PCR employed 60 Vbeta primers together with 13 Jbeta primers. The protocol was immunoSEQ multiplex PCR, while the TCRdb copy is restricted to in-frame clones and leaves out a portion. The sample records about 150,000 clones, just over 75% being singletons. This CDR3 spans 15 amino acids. V lost 0 bases, J lost 3 bases, and 12 bases lay in between. Germline loops: CDR1 MNHEY, CDR2 SVGAGI. This clone was found once. Its cognate antigen is unknown. Study results and caveats: The study put some 150 TCR beta chains on its list as cytomegalovirus-associated. Certain indistinguishable V segments, among them TRBV6-2 and TRBV6-3, were excluded. Earlier analysis found most TCR beta V segments productive about 87% or about 30% of the time. The authors assumed roughly uniform sequencing depth across donors for presence/absence analyses.

The TCR comes from a woman between 25 and 40 years old in good health and CMV-seropositive. The sample was PBMCs. The chain employs TRBV6-5 and TRBJ2-7; TRBD2 might be the D (6 bases). CDR3 protein: CASSYSRDLNYEQYF. In nucleotides, the CDR3 is TGTGCCAGCAGTTACTCGAGGGACTTAAACTACGAGCAGTACTTC.